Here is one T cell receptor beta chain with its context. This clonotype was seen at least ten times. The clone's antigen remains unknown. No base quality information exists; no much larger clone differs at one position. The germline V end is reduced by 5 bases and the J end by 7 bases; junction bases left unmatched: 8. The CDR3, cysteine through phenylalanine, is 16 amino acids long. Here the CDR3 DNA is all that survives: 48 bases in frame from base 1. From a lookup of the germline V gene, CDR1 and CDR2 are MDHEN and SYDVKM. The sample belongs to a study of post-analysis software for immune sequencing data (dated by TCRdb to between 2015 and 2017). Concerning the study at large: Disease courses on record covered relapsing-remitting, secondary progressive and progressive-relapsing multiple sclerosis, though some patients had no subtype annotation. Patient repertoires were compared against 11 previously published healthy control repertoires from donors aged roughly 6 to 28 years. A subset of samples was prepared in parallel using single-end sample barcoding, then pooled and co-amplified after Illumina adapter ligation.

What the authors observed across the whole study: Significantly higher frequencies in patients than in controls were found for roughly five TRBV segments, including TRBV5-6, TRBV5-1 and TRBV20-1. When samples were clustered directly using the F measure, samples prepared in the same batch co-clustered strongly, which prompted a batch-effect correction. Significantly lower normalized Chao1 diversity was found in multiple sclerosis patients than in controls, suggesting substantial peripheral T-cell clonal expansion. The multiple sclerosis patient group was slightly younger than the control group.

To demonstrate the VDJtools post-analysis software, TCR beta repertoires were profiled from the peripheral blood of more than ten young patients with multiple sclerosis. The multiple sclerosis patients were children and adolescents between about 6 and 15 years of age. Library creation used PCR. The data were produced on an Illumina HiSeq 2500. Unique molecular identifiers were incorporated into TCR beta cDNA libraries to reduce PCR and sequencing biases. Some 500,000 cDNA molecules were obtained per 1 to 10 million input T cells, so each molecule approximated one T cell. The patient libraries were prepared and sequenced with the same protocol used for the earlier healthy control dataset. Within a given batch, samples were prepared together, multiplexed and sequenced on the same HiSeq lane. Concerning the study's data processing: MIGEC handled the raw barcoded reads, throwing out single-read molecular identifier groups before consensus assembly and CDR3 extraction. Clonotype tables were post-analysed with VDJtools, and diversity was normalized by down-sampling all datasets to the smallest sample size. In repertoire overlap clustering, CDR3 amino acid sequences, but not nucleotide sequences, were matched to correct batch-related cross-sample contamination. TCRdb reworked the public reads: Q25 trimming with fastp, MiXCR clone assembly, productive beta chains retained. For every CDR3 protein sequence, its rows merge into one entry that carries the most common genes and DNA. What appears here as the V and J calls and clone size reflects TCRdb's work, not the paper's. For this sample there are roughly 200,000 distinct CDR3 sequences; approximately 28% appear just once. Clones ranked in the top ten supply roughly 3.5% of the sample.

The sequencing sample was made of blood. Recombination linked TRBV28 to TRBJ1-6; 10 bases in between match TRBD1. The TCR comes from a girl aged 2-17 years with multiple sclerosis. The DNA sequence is TGTGCCAGCAGTCCACGACAGGGGGCGAGAAATTCACCCCTCCACTTT. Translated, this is CASSPRQGARNSPLHF.